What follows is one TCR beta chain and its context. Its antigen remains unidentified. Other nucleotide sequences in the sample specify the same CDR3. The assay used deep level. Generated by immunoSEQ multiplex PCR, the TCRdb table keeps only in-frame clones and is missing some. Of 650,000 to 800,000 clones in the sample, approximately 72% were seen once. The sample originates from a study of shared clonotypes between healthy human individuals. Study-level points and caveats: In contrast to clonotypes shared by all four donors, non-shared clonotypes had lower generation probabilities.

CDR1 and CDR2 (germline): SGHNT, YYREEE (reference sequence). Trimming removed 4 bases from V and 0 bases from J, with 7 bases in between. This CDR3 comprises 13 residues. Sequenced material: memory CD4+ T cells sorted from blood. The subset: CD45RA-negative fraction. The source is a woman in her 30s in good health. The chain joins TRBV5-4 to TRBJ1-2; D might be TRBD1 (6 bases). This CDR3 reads CASSGDTNYGYTF. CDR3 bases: TGTGCCAGCAGCGGGGACACTAACTATGGCTACACCTTC.